This TCR beta chain was captured by sequencing in a study of cytotoxic CD8 clonotypes in ibrutinib-treated CLL. Germline values: CDR1 MNHNS, CDR2 SASEGT. Trimming cost V 3 bases and J 6 bases; bases outside gene matches: 11. The CDR3 runs to 15 residues. This table comes from immunoSEQ multiplex PCR, and its TCRdb copy is limited to in-frame clones, with some not included. The sample yields around 310,000 clones, roughly 85% seen once. Sample: PBMCs, taken before ibrutinib treatment. This chain links TRBV6-1 with TRBJ2-7, with TRBD2 identical over 7 bases. The sequence derives from a human donor with chronic lymphocytic leukemia. The CDR3 DNA follows: TGTGCCAGCAGTGAGGTAACCGGACTAGTTCTCGAGCAGTACTTC. As protein: CASSEVTGLVLEQYF.